This T cell receptor beta chain was recovered during a study of cytomegalovirus exposure and HLA in healthy donors. The PCR used 60 Vbeta and 13 Jbeta primers. Method: immunoSEQ multiplex PCR; TCRdb's copy keeps in-frame clones and lacks some. The table shows approximately 150,000 clones, with roughly 80% occurring only once. Whole-study results and caveats: The records held CMV serostatus as the only immune exposure information. Sequencing had likely introduced a cluster of highly shared sequence variants as an artifact. Earlier analysis looked at TCR beta V segments, and most were productive about 87% or about 30% of the time. Compared with the approximately 680-donor mean, an Asian-associated ancestry cluster reportedly had fewer N-insertions, according to a later analysis.

This clone has a single count. Its antigen is as yet unknown. The ends lost 4 bases at V and 1 base at J; junction bases unmatched: 7. The CDR3 covers 16 residues. Per germline, CDR1 LGHNA and CDR2 YNFKEQ. What was sequenced was PBMCs. The TCR originated in a male donor in good health and CMV-seronegative. The chain couples TRBV4-2 to TRBJ2-7; TRBD1 agrees at 10 bases. CDR3 bases: TGTGCCAGCAGCCCATCAGGGGGACAGGGGTCCTACGAGCAGTACTTC. Translated: CASSPSGGQGSYEQYF.